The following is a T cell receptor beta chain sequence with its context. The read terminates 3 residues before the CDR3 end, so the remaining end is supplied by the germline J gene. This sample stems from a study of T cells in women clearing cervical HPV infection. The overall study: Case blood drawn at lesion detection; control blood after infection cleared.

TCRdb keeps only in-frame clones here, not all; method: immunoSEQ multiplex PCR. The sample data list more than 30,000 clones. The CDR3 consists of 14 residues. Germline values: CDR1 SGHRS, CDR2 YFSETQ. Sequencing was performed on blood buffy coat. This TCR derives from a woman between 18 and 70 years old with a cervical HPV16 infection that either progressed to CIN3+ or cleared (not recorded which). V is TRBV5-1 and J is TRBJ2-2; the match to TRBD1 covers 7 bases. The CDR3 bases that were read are TGCGCCAGCAGCTTGGCGGGACAGAATGAAAAG. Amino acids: CASSLAGQNEK. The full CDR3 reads CASSLAGQNEKLFF. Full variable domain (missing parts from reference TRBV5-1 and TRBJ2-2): KAGVTQTPRYLIKTRGQQVTLSCSPISGHRSVSWYQQTPGQGLQFLFEYFSETQRNKGNFPGRFSGRQFSNSRSEMNVSTLELGDSALYLCASSLAGQNEKLFFGEGSRLTVL.